These 3 T cell receptor beta chains were sequenced from one sample in a study of CD8 T cells in Susac syndrome. RNA was extracted with the RNeasy kit, and a quantity of roughly 0.5 to 1 ug was reverse transcribed using random hexamers. From the immunoSEQ multiplex PCR reads, TCRdb called clonotypes with MiXCR, one entry per CDR3 protein. The sample records around 200,000 distinct CDR3 sequences, approximately 95% being singletons. What was sequenced was CD4+ T cells from PBMCs. These receptors all come from a human donor with multiple sclerosis.

The chain combines TRBV20-1 with TRBJ2-7; 7 bases are a match to TRBD1. The CDR3 has 14 amino acids. Germline V gives CDR1 DFQATT, CDR2 SNEGSKA (reference sequence). Trimming took 3 bases from V and 2 from J; bases not matched to a gene: 7. CDR3 amino acids: CSASQGGSPYEQYF. CDR3 nucleotide sequence: TGCAGTGCTAGCCAAGGGGGCAGCCCCTACGAGCAGTACTTC.

The V call is TRBV20-1, the J call TRBJ1-2; TRBD1 agrees at 8 bases. The CDR3 loop spans 14 amino acids. CDR1 and CDR2 (germline): DFQATT, SNEGSKA (reference sequence). V lost 6 bases to trimming and J lost 4 bases; unmatched junction nucleotides: 10. DNA for the CDR3: TGCAGTGCGGAGCGGTTGGACAGGGTCTATGGCTACACCTTC. Encoded protein: CSAERLDRVYGYTF.

This rearrangement joins TRBV23-1 to TRBJ2-1, with a weak D call TRBD1 (6 bases). TRBV23-1 is annotated as an ORF whose role is uncertain. The length of the CDR3 is 16 residues. V was pared by 4 bases and J by 0 bases, with 13 bases between. As DNA, the CDR3 is TGCGCCAGCAGTCGGGCAGGGGCTACCTCCTACAATGAGCAGTTCTTC. Encoded protein: CASSRAGATSYNEQFF.